Below, 3 T cell receptor beta chains from the same sample are listed, as sequenced in a study of pediatric ulcerative colitis. Generated by immunoSEQ multiplex PCR, the TCRdb table keeps only in-frame clones and is missing some. The sample has roughly 64,000 clones; 86% are singletons. Sequencing used blood. Receptors originate from a boy younger than 18 with severe ulcerative colitis.

The V gene is TRBV7-8, the J gene TRBJ2-1; 7 nucleotides match TRBD2. Germline values: CDR1 SGHVS, CDR2 FQNEAQ. The CDR3 totals 18 residues. V was clipped by 1 base and J by 0 bases; unmatched bases: 9. CDR3 sequence reads: CASSLGYGGGSSYNEQFF. The CDR3 DNA reads as TGTGCCAGCAGCTTAGGCTACGGTGGCGGGAGCTCCTACAATGAGCAGTTCTTC.

The chain uses TRBV4-1 and TRBJ1-5, with unresolved D. The germline V gene has CDR1 MGHRA and CDR2 YSYEKL. V lost 4 bases, J lost 4 bases, and 8 bases lay in between. The CDR3 contains 13 residues. The CDR3 sequence is CASSPVANQPQHF. As DNA, the CDR3 is TGCGCCAGCAGCCCTGTCGCTAATCAGCCCCAGCATTTT.

The chain has TRBV9 and TRBJ2-1; D unresolved. The CDR3 has 15 residues. Trimming left V 0 bases short and J 0 bases short, with 7 bases between. Germline-derived CDR1 and CDR2 are SGDLS and YYNGEE. As DNA, the CDR3 is TGTGCCAGCAGCGTAGCGGGCGGCTCCTACAATGAGCAGTTCTTC. It translates to CASSVAGGSYNEQFF.